This TCR beta chain stems from a study of CD8+ T cells in alopecia areata. Germline V gene data show CDR1 as MNHNY and CDR2 as SVGAGI (reference sequence). This CDR3 spans 15 amino acids. V was pared by 2 bases and J by 3 bases, with 5 bases of the junction left unmatched. Treatment of the sample: oral pan-JAK inhibitor, 5-10 mg twice daily. PBMC-derived CD4+ and CD8+ T cells were sorted. cDNA prepared by RNA extraction and subsequent reverse transcription served as the template for sequencing. The data were produced by immunoSEQ multiplex PCR, yet TCRdb's version contains in-frame clones alone and is incomplete. The repertoire holds fewer than 250,000 clones, with 35% to 40% as singletons.

The specimen comprised CD4+ T cells sorted from blood, sampled at approximately week 30, from a patient treated with tofacitinib. The sequence came from a human donor with alopecia areata. The rearrangement links TRBV6-6 to TRBJ2-3; 7 bases agree with TRBD1. CDR3 bases: TGTGCCAGCAGTTACCGTAACAGGGGAACAGATACGCAGTATTTT. This encodes CASSYRNRGTDTQYF.